A selection of T cell receptor beta chains follows, all from one sample in a study of PD-1 blockade in classical Hodgkin lymphoma. Some clones are missing from TCRdb's copy, which holds only in-frame ones; the method was immunoSEQ multiplex PCR. The data hold tens of thousands of clones, with roughly four fifths observed a single time. The source material was peripheral blood mononuclear cells (PBMCs), sampled before the second cycle of nivolumab. The receptors derive from a human donor with classical Hodgkin lymphoma. Both conserved end residues are part of each CDR3. D genes are given only for firm matches. Size values are once, few and many counts, or a class for expanded clones, and some rows have none.

D gene: TRBD2; clone size: -; J gene: TRBJ2-2; V gene: TRBV5-8; CDR3 DNA: TGTGCCAGCAGCGCGGGACTAGCGGGGGGGCCGAACACCGGGGAGCTGTTTTTT; CDR3 protein: CASSAGLAGGPNTGELFF
D gene: TRBD2; clone size: -; J gene: TRBJ2-5; V gene: TRBV11-2; CDR3 DNA: TGTGCCAGCAGCCCAGGGACTAGGAGGGTCCAAGAGACCCAGTACTTC; CDR3 protein: CASSPGTRRVQETQYF
D gene: TRBD1; clone size: -; J gene: TRBJ2-7; V gene: TRBV6-1; CDR3 DNA: TGTGCCAGCAGTAAGGGACAGGGGGCGGCCTACGAGCAGTACTTC; CDR3 protein: CASSKGQGAAYEQYF
D gene: TRBD1; clone size: -; J gene: TRBJ2-1; V gene: TRBV7-6; CDR3 DNA: TGTGCCAGCAGCTTAGAGTCGGCAGGGGGCTTTGATGAGCAGTTCTTC; CDR3 protein: CASSLESAGGFDEQFF
D gene: -; clone size: -; J gene: TRBJ1-4; V gene: TRBV6-9; CDR3 DNA: TGTGCCAGCACCGGGGCCGGGGGCGAAAAACTGTTTTTT; CDR3 protein: CASTGAGGEKLFF
D gene: TRBD1; clone size: -; J gene: TRBJ2-7; V gene: TRBV7-2; CDR3 DNA: TGTGCCAGCAGCTTATCGGACAGGTTCTACGAGCAGTACTTC; CDR3 protein: CASSLSDRFYEQYF
D gene: -; clone size: -; J gene: TRBJ2-1; V gene: TRBV6-6; CDR3 DNA: TGTGCCAGCTGGGAGGGGGCGGTACGGTCTCATGAGCAGTTCTTC; CDR3 protein: CASWEGAVRSHEQFF
D gene: -; clone size: -; J gene: TRBJ2-5; V gene: TRBV6-1; CDR3 DNA: TGTGCCAGCAAACTAGGCCAAGAGACCCAGTACTTC; CDR3 protein: CASKLGQETQYF
D gene: -; clone size: -; J gene: TRBJ2-2; V gene: TRBV19; CDR3 DNA: TGTGCCAGTAGTGCCGAGGGGGACAGGGAGCTGTTTTTT; CDR3 protein: CASSAEGDRELFF
D gene: -; clone size: -; J gene: TRBJ2-4; V gene: TRBV7-8; CDR3 DNA: TGTGCCAGCAGCTTAGATAGGGTGGGGGGAAAAAACATTCAGTACTTC; CDR3 protein: CASSLDRVGGKNIQYF
D gene: -; clone size: once; J gene: TRBJ2-7; V gene: TRBV5-5; CDR3 DNA: TGTGCCAGCAGCTTGGGAGGCGGCAGGGAGACCTACGAGCAGTACTTC; CDR3 protein: CASSLGGGRETYEQYF
D gene: TRBD1; clone size: -; J gene: TRBJ1-2; V gene: TRBV9; CDR3 DNA: TGTGCCAGCAGCGTTGGGACAGCGGCTTACTATGGCTACACCTTC; CDR3 protein: CASSVGTAAYYGYTF
D gene: -; clone size: -; J gene: TRBJ2-2; V gene: TRBV19; CDR3 DNA: TGTGCCAGTAGCCTCCGGGGGCGTAGCACCGGGGAGCTGTTTTTT; CDR3 protein: CASSLRGRSTGELFF
D gene: -; clone size: -; J gene: TRBJ1-1; V gene: TRBV6-1; CDR3 DNA: TGTGCCAGCCGCCCCTGGGGGTTTACCACTGAAGCTTTCTTT; CDR3 protein: CASRPWGFTTEAFF
D gene: -; clone size: -; J gene: TRBJ2-3; V gene: TRBV2; CDR3 DNA: TGTGCCAGCAGTAGCCAGGGGTCCGGGGATACGCAGTATTTT; CDR3 protein: CASSSQGSGDTQYF
D gene: -; clone size: few; J gene: TRBJ1-2; V gene: TRBV4-1; CDR3 DNA: TGCGCCAGCAGCCAAGAGCCCTCTAACTATGGCTACACCTTC; CDR3 protein: CASSQEPSNYGYTF
D gene: -; clone size: -; J gene: TRBJ2-2; V gene: TRBV7-9; CDR3 DNA: TGTGCCAGCAGCTCGACAGGCACCGGGGAGCTGTTTTTT; CDR3 protein: CASSSTGTGELFF
D gene: -; clone size: -; J gene: TRBJ1-4; V gene: TRBV11-2; CDR3 DNA: TGTGCCAGCAGCTCTCCTAATGAAAAACTGTTTTTT; CDR3 protein: CASSSPNEKLFF
D gene: -; clone size: -; J gene: TRBJ1-4; V gene: TRBV28; CDR3 DNA: TGTGCCAGCAGTTCTTGGACGAGAACTAATGAAAAACTGTTTTTT; CDR3 protein: CASSSWTRTNEKLFF
D gene: -; clone size: -; J gene: TRBJ2-7; V gene: TRBV28; CDR3 DNA: TGTGCCAGCAGTTCTGGTTCGTGGAGCCCTCCAATTTACGAGCAGTACTTC; CDR3 protein: CASSSGSWSPPIYEQYF
D gene: TRBD2; clone size: -; J gene: TRBJ2-3; V gene: TRBV11-2; CDR3 DNA: TGTGCCAGCAGCCCAGTGGAGTCTAGCGGGACATTCACAGATACGCAGTATTTT; CDR3 protein: CASSPVESSGTFTDTQYF
D gene: TRBD2; clone size: -; J gene: TRBJ2-3; V gene: TRBV7-8; CDR3 DNA: TGTGCCAGCAGCTTAGTTGTGGGACTAGCGAGCACAGATACGCAGTATTTT; CDR3 protein: CASSLVVGLASTDTQYF
D gene: TRBD2; clone size: -; J gene: TRBJ2-7; V gene: TRBV5-6; CDR3 DNA: TGTGCCAGCAGCTTGATTGGCGGGAGCTCCTACGAGCAGTACTTC; CDR3 protein: CASSLIGGSSYEQYF
D gene: -; clone size: -; J gene: TRBJ1-3; V gene: TRBV28; CDR3 DNA: TGTGCCAGCAGTTGGGTCTTTGAGTTAGGGAGTGGAAACACCATATATTTT; CDR3 protein: CASSWVFELGSGNTIYF
D gene: TRBD1; clone size: -; J gene: TRBJ1-2; V gene: TRBV11-2; CDR3 DNA: TGTGCCAGCAGCTTTGCCGACAGGGGGCATGGCTACACCTTC; CDR3 protein: CASSFADRGHGYTF
D gene: -; clone size: -; J gene: TRBJ2-1; V gene: TRBV18; CDR3 DNA: TGTGCCAGCTCACCACAGGTAGGGCGGGCACACTACAATGAGCAGTTCTTC; CDR3 protein: CASSPQVGRAHYNEQFF
D gene: -; clone size: -; J gene: TRBJ1-3; V gene: TRBV19; CDR3 DNA: TGTGCCAGTAGCTTACAGGGCCCTGGAAACACCATATATTTT; CDR3 protein: CASSLQGPGNTIYF
D gene: TRBD1; clone size: -; J gene: TRBJ2-7; V gene: TRBV5-6; CDR3 DNA: TGTGCCAGCAGCTTGGGGACAGGGCACTACGAGCAGTACTTC; CDR3 protein: CASSLGTGHYEQYF
D gene: -; clone size: -; J gene: TRBJ2-7; V gene: TRBV4-2; CDR3 DNA: TGTGCCAGCAGCCAAGATATTAGAGGAGGGGAGCAGTACTTC; CDR3 protein: CASSQDIRGGEQYF
D gene: -; clone size: -; J gene: TRBJ1-6; V gene: TRBV6-5; CDR3 DNA: TGTGCCAGCAGTTACGGACAGCTTAATTCACCCCTCCACTTT; CDR3 protein: CASSYGQLNSPLHF
D gene: -; clone size: few; J gene: TRBJ1-5; V gene: TRBV27; CDR3 DNA: TGTGCCAGCAGTTTATCCGGGGGGCATCAGCCCCAGCATTTT; CDR3 protein: CASSLSGGHQPQHF
D gene: TRBD1; clone size: -; J gene: TRBJ2-1; V gene: TRBV27; CDR3 DNA: TGTGCCAGCAGCCCCCTGGGACAGGGTCTGAATGAGCAGTTCTTC; CDR3 protein: CASSPLGQGLNEQFF
D gene: -; clone size: once; J gene: TRBJ2-2; V gene: TRBV30; CDR3 DNA: TGTGCCTGGAGTGTAAGGGGCGCGCAGGAGCTGTTTTTT; CDR3 protein: CAWSVRGAQELFF
D gene: TRBD1; clone size: -; J gene: TRBJ2-7; V gene: TRBV7-7; CDR3 DNA: TGTGCTAGCAGCTTAGAGACAGGGGAAGGCTACGAGCAGTACTTC; CDR3 protein: CASSLETGEGYEQYF
D gene: -; clone size: -; J gene: TRBJ2-4; V gene: TRBV5-5; CDR3 DNA: TGTGCCAGCAGCTTATTCAGGGGACCCCCGCTAGCCAAAAACATTCAGTACTTC; CDR3 protein: CASSLFRGPPLAKNIQYF
D gene: -; clone size: -; J gene: TRBJ2-7; V gene: TRBV11-2; CDR3 DNA: TGTGCCAGCAGCTTTACCAGCTACGAGCAGTACTTC; CDR3 protein: CASSFTSYEQYF
D gene: TRBD1; clone size: -; J gene: TRBJ2-5; V gene: TRBV5-1; CDR3 DNA: TGCGCCAGCAGCTTACAGGGGGAGACCCAGTACTTC; CDR3 protein: CASSLQGETQYF
D gene: TRBD2; clone size: -; J gene: TRBJ2-3; V gene: TRBV5-6; CDR3 DNA: TGTGCCAGCAGCTTGGGACTAGCGGGGGGACGGACGCAGTATTTT; CDR3 protein: CASSLGLAGGRTQYF
D gene: TRBD1; clone size: -; J gene: TRBJ2-7; V gene: TRBV14; CDR3 DNA: TGTGCCAGCAGCGCGGGACAGGGGCCCTACGAGCAGTACTTC; CDR3 protein: CASSAGQGPYEQYF
D gene: -; clone size: -; J gene: TRBJ2-3; V gene: TRBV29-1; CDR3 DNA: TGCAGCGGTAAGGGTTCTCGGGACACAGATACGCAGTATTTT; CDR3 protein: CSGKGSRDTDTQYF
D gene: -; clone size: -; J gene: TRBJ1-1; V gene: TRBV20-1; CDR3 DNA: TGCAGTGCCCAGCGGGGGGGTGAAGCTTTCTTT; CDR3 protein: CSAQRGGEAFF
D gene: TRBD1; clone size: -; J gene: TRBJ2-1; V gene: TRBV11-2; CDR3 DNA: TGTGCCAGCAGCGGACAGGGTAAGGCTCTACACAATGAGCAGTTCTTC; CDR3 protein: CASSGQGKALHNEQFF
D gene: TRBD1; clone size: -; J gene: TRBJ1-4; V gene: TRBV19; CDR3 DNA: TGTGCCAGTAGCCGGGACAGGGAAAAACTGTTTTTT; CDR3 protein: CASSRDREKLFF
D gene: -; clone size: -; J gene: TRBJ2-1; V gene: TRBV19; CDR3 DNA: TGTGCCAGTAGTCTTGACAGGTACAATGAGCAGTTCTTC; CDR3 protein: CASSLDRYNEQFF
D gene: -; clone size: -; J gene: TRBJ1-6; V gene: TRBV18; CDR3 DNA: TGTGCCAGCTCACCGAACCACCCCGCGGGGGATAATTCACCCCTCCACTTT; CDR3 protein: CASSPNHPAGDNSPLHF
D gene: -; clone size: -; J gene: TRBJ1-1; V gene: TRBV7-9; CDR3 DNA: TGTGCCAGCAGCTTAGATACATGGGTCACTGAAGCTTTCTTT; CDR3 protein: CASSLDTWVTEAFF
D gene: TRBD1; clone size: once; J gene: TRBJ1-1; V gene: TRBV5-1; CDR3 DNA: TGCGCCAGCAGCTACAGGGGGAACACTGAAGCTTTCTTT; CDR3 protein: CASSYRGNTEAFF
D gene: TRBD2; clone size: -; J gene: TRBJ2-7; V gene: TRBV29-1; CDR3 DNA: TGCAGCGTTTCCTCGTTTGGTAGCGGGGACTCCTACGAGCAGTACTTC; CDR3 protein: CSVSSFGSGDSYEQYF
D gene: TRBD1; clone size: -; J gene: TRBJ2-2; V gene: TRBV2; CDR3 DNA: TGTGCCAGCGCCCGGGACAGGGGATATTATGGCGGGGAGCTGTTTTTT; CDR3 protein: CASARDRGYYGGELFF
D gene: TRBD2; clone size: few; J gene: TRBJ2-5; V gene: TRBV9; CDR3 DNA: TGTGCCAGCAGCCTAACTAGCGCCCTCCAAGAGACCCAGTACTTC; CDR3 protein: CASSLTSALQETQYF
D gene: TRBD2; clone size: -; J gene: TRBJ2-1; V gene: TRBV5-5; CDR3 DNA: TGTGCCAGCAGCACGCTACTAGCGGAAAATTACAATGAGCAGTTCTTC; CDR3 protein: CASSTLLAENYNEQFF
D gene: TRBD1; clone size: -; J gene: TRBJ2-7; V gene: TRBV28; CDR3 DNA: TGTGCCAGCAGTCAGCTTTCCTCGACAGGGTTTGTCGACGAGCAGTACTTC; CDR3 protein: CASSQLSSTGFVDEQYF
D gene: -; clone size: -; J gene: TRBJ2-1; V gene: TRBV11-2; CDR3 DNA: TGTGCCAGCAGCCTGGGTACGACAGGAGACTCCTACAATGAGCAGTTCTTC; CDR3 protein: CASSLGTTGDSYNEQFF
D gene: -; clone size: -; J gene: TRBJ1-1; V gene: TRBV11-2; CDR3 DNA: TGTGCCAGCAGCTTAGATCTCTGGGCTTCGAACACTGAAGCTTTCTTT; CDR3 protein: CASSLDLWASNTEAFF
D gene: -; clone size: -; J gene: TRBJ1-3; V gene: TRBV28; CDR3 DNA: TGTGCCAGCAGTTCTTTGCGGCTTAGCTCTGGAAACACCATATATTTT; CDR3 protein: CASSSLRLSSGNTIYF